This TCR beta chain originates from a study of blood T cell repertoires in COVID-19. The wider study: T cells, B-cell-depleted T cells, or PBMCs provided the cDNA or gDNA that served as material.

V shed 9 bases and J 7 bases; nucleotides not matched to a gene: 17. This CDR3 region has 15 residues. Germline lookup yields CDR1 MNHEY and CDR2 SVGAGI. Method: immunoSEQ multiplex PCR; TCRdb's copy keeps in-frame clones and lacks some. The sample records some 510,000 clones, roughly 88% being singletons. Grouping used clinical history reported by participants in a survey and questionnaire. This sequence was found in a woman aged 40 to 55 who had recovered from COVID-19. Source material: PBMCs or T cells enriched from blood (not recorded which). The chain employs TRBV6-5 and TRBJ1-1, with TRBD1 matching over 7 bases. The chain's CDR3 is CASSSRQGRGNEAFF. DNA of the CDR3: TGTGCCAGTAGCTCGCGACAGGGTCGAGGTAATGAAGCTTTCTTT.